Below, one TCR beta chain is given with its context. Its antigen is unknown. Clones were sequenced by immunoSEQ multiplex PCR, and TCRdb holds only the in-frame ones, with some missing. The profile shows 55,000 to 70,000 clones, 75% to 90% of them singletons. The sample belongs to a study of T cell responses to AZD1222 COVID-19 vaccine. Study results and caveats: Spike-specific TCR breadth and depth both grew after two AZD1222 doses.

Germline CDR1 and CDR2: MNHNY and SVGAGI (reference sequence). The CDR3 spans 14 residues. Trimming removed 6 bases from V and 5 bases from J, with 14 bases in between. This TCR came from an adult who received the AZD1222 COVID-19 vaccine. This specimen consisted of peripheral blood, obtained 28 days after the second AZD1222 dose. The chain links TRBV6-6 to TRBJ1-5, with D possibly matching TRBD1 (5 bases). This chain's CDR3 is CASRGTGTHQPQHF. The CDR3 DNA is TGTGCCAGCAGGGGGACGGGAACGCATCAGCCCCAGCATTTT.